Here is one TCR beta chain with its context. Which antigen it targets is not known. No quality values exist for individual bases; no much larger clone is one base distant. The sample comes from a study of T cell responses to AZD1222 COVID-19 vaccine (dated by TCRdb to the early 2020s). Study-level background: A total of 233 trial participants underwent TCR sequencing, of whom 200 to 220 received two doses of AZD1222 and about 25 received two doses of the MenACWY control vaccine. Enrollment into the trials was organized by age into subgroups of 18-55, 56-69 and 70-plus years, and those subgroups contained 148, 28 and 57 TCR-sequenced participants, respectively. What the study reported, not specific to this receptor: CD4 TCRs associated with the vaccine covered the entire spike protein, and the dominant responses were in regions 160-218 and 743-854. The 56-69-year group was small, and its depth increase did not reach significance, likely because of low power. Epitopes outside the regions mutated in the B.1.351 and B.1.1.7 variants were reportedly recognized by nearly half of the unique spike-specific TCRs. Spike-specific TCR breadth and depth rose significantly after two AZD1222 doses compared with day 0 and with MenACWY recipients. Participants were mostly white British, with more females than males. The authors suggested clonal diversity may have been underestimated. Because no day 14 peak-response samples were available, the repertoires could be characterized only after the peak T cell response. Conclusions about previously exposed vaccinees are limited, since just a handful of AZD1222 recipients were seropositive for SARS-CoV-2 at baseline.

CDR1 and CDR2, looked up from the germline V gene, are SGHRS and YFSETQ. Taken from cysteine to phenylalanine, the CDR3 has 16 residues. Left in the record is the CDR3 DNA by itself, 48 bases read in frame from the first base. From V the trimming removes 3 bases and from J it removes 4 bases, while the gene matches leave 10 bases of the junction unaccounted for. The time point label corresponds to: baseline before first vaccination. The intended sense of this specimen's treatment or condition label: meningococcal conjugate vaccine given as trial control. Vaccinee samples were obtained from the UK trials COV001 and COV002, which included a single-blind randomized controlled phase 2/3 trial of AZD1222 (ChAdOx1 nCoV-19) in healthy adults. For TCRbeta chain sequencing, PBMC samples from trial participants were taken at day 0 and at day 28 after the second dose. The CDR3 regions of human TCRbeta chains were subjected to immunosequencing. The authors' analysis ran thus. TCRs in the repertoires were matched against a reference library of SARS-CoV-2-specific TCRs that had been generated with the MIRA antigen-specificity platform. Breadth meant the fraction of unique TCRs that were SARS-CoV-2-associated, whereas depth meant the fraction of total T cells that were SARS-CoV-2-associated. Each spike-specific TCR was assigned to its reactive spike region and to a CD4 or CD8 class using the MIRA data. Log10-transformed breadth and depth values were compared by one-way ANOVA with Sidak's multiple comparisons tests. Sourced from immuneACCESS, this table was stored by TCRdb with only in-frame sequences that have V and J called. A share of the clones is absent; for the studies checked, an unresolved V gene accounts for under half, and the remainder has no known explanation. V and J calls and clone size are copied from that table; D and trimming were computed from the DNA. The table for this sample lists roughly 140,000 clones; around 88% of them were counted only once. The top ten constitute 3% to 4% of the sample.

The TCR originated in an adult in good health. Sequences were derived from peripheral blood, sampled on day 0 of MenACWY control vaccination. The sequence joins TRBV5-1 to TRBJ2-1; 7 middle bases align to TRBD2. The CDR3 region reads CASSSTGGLNYNEQFF. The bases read TGCGCCAGCAGCTCAACGGGGGGACTAAATTACAATGAGCAGTTCTTC.